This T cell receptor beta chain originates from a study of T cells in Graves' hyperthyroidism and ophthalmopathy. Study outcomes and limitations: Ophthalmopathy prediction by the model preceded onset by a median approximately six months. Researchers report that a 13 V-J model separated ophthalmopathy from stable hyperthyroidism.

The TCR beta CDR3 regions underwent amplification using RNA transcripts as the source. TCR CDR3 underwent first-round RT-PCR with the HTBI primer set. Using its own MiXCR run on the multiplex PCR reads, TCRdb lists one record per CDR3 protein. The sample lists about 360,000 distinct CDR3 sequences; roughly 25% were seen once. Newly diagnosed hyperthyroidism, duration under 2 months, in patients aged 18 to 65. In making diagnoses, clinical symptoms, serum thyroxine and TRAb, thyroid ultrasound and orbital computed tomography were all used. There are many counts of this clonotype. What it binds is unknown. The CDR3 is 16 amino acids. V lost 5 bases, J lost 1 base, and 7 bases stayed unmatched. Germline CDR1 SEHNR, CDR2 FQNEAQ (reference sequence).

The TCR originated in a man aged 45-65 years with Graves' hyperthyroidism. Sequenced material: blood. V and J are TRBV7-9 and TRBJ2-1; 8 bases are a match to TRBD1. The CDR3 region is CASSQTGDRSYNEQFF. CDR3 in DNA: TGTGCCAGCAGCCAGACAGGGGATAGGTCCTACAATGAGCAGTTCTTC.